The 10 T cell receptor beta chains below come from one sample, sequenced in a study of blood T cell repertoires in COVID-19. Assay used: immunoSEQ multiplex PCR; TCRdb lists only in-frame clones, some missing. This sample has over 200,000 clones; 90% to 95% occur once, and the top ten carry 0.82%. Material: peripheral blood. These TCRs come from a man between 60 and 75 years old with COVID-19, enrolled during active disease.

V gene TRBV30 combines with J gene TRBJ1-6, with 10 bases fitting TRBD1. The J segment lost 14 bases and the V segment lost 7 bases, leaving 11 bases of the junction unmatched. CDR3 length equals 13 residues. Looked up from germline, CDR1 is GTSNPN and CDR2 is SVGIG (reference sequence). The CDR3 bases are TGTGCCTCTAACCGGGACAGGGGTGAAGCCCTCCACTTT. Translation gives CASNRDRGEALHF.

The J gene is TRBJ2-1, the V gene TRBV4-2, with 16 bases aligning to TRBD2. Germline values: CDR1 LGHNA, CDR2 YNFKEQ. V lost 1 base to trimming and J lost 4 bases; unmatched junction nucleotides: 7. The CDR3 length is 19 residues. CDR3 loop: CASSQGRPGLAGGYNEQFF. CDR3 DNA sequence: TGTGCCAGCAGCCAAGGAAGACCGGGACTAGCGGGGGGGTACAATGAGCAGTTCTTC.

This sequence joins TRBV6-5 and TRBJ1-3; no definite D call. Between the trimmed V and J ends, which lost 5 bases and 1 base, there was a span of 12 bases. The V gene's germline CDR1 is MNHEY and CDR2 SVGAGI. CDR3 length: 15 residues. This CDR3 is CASSTTALSGNTIYF. The CDR3 DNA reads TGTGCCAGCAGTACCACAGCACTGTCTGGAAACACCATATATTTT.

In its sample, this clone was seen once. The V and J genes are TRBV4-1 and TRBJ2-1, with 8 bases matching TRBD2. The germline V gene encodes CDR1 MGHRA and CDR2 YSYEKL. The J segment lost 8 bases and the V segment lost 0 bases, leaving 6 bases of the junction unmatched. CDR3 length equals 15 residues. The CDR3 here is CASSQDDRREDEQFF. As DNA, the CDR3 is TGCGCCAGCAGCCAAGATGATAGGCGGGAGGATGAGCAGTTCTTC.

This clone appeared once. This sequence joins TRBV7-9 and TRBJ1-3, with a weak D call TRBD1 (5 bases). Trimming cost V 1 base and J 0 bases, with 10 bases left between them. CDR3 length: 16 amino acids. Germline lookup yields CDR1 SEHNR and CDR2 FQNEAQ (reference sequence). CDR3 loop: CASSLVGLTSGNTIYF. The CDR3 region has the DNA TGTGCCAGCAGCTTAGTGGGACTGACCTCTGGAAACACCATATATTTT.

The chain carries TRBV4-1 and TRBJ2-7; D is perhaps TRBD2 (6 bases). CDR3 size: 13 residues. In germline, CDR1 is MGHRA, CDR2 YSYEKL. The V and J ends lost 2 bases and 5 bases respectively, with 10 bases between them. The CDR3 nucleotides read TGCGCCAGCAGCCAATGGGGGGATCACGAGCAGTACTTC. Its translation: CASSQWGDHEQYF.

The V and J genes are TRBV5-1 and TRBJ1-1; unclear D gene. The V gene's germline CDR1 is SGHRS and CDR2 YFSETQ. There are 16 residues in the CDR3. V was trimmed by 4 bases and J by 2 bases, leaving 18 bases between them. CDR3 residues: CASSTTTGWGNTEAFF. The DNA for the CDR3 is TGCGCCAGCAGCACAACCACGGGGTGGGGAAACACTGAAGCTTTCTTT.

J is TRBJ1-3 and V is TRBV9, with D unclear. CDR3 length equals 13 residues. CDR1 and CDR2 from the germline V gene are SGDLS and YYNGEE. The ends were cut back, 2 bases at V and 9 bases at J, with 12 bases in the middle. DNA for the CDR3: TGTGCCAGCAGCGTCCGAACCCGGAGCACCATATATTTT. Translation gives CASSVRTRSTIYF.

V gene TRBV28 combines with J gene TRBJ2-7, with 10 bases identical to TRBD2. Trimming at V came to 6 bases and at J to 3 bases, leaving 8 bases not matched to a gene. This CDR3 has 15 amino acids. Germline V gene lookup returns CDR1 MDHEN and CDR2 SYDVKM. DNA for the CDR3: TGTGCCAGCAGCCCTAGTGGGACTAGCGTCTACGAGCAGTACTTC. Its translation: CASSPSGTSVYEQYF.

This clone was observed a single time. The rearrangement joins TRBV6-1 to TRBJ1-3, with a tentative D call TRBD1 (5 bases). V lost 0 bases and J lost 4, with 10 bases in between. Germline V gives CDR1 MNHNS, CDR2 SASEGT. This CDR3 has 15 amino acids. The CDR3 is CASSEAPGGGNTIYF. CDR3 bases: TGTGCCAGCAGTGAAGCTCCGGGGGGGGGAAACACCATATATTTT.